These 14 T cell receptor beta chains share one sample of origin, sequenced in a study of shared clonotypes between healthy human individuals. The naive CD8 population came from CD45RO-negative cells selected for CCR7, without terminally differentiated effector memory CD45RA+ cells. Profiled with immunoSEQ multiplex PCR; TCRdb holds only in-frame clones, not every one. This sample has millions of clones, with approximately 94% found just once. Input material: naive CD8+ T cells sorted from blood. The source is a man younger than 35 in good health.

This clone was seen only once. This chain connects TRBV5-4 to TRBJ2-7, with 8 nucleotides matching TRBD1. The CDR3 length is 15 residues. The V and J ends lost 1 base and 5 bases, in that order; junction bases with no gene match: 8. Germline V gene data show CDR1 as SGHNT and CDR2 as YYREEE (reference sequence). The CDR3 loop is CASSLLGQAPDEQYF. Written as DNA, the CDR3 is TGTGCCAGCAGCTTGCTGGGACAGGCCCCCGACGAGCAGTACTTC.

The rearrangement joins TRBV7-9 to TRBJ2-5, with unresolved D. Germline CDR1 SEHNR, CDR2 FQNEAQ (reference sequence). This CDR3 comprises 15 residues. Trimming took off 0 bases at V and 2 bases at J, with 10 bases between the two ends. The CDR3 sequence: CASSLALGLQETQYF. The CDR3 DNA reads TGTGCCAGCAGCTTAGCCTTGGGCCTTCAAGAGACCCAGTACTTC.

This clone was observed a single time. V is TRBV11-2 and J is TRBJ2-3; D gene unclear. Trimming stripped 2 bases from V and 5 bases from J, with 5 bases between. The germline V gene encodes CDR1 SGHAT and CDR2 FQNNGV. There are 12 residues in the CDR3. CDR3 DNA sequence: TGTGCCAGCAGCTTATTCGGAGATACGCAGTATTTT. This gives the protein CASSLFGDTQYF.

This sequence joins TRBV6-1 and TRBJ1-1; D possibly corresponds to TRBD1 (6 bases). There are 12 residues in the CDR3. With 2 bases removed from V and 7 bases from J, the gap between germline ends came to 8 bases. Germline V gene data show CDR1 as MNHNS and CDR2 as SASEGT. The CDR3 sequence: CASSEWGLEAFF. The CDR3 bases are TGTGCCAGCAGTGAATGGGGGCTTGAAGCTTTCTTT.

This clone was seen a single time. The CDR3 sequence is CASSSGTGGGNTIYF. CDR3 sequence (DNA): TGTGCCAGCAGCTCCGGGACAGGGGGCGGAAACACCATATATTTT. The chain combines TRBV7-8 with TRBJ1-3, with 12 bases identical to TRBD1. The V segment lost 4 bases and the J segment 4 bases; nucleotides outside the gene matches: 2. CDR1 SGHVS and CDR2 FQNEAQ come from the germline V gene. This CDR3 comprises 15 residues.

This clone was counted only a few times. The chain uses TRBV6-1 and TRBJ2-7; perhaps TRBD2 as D (6 bases). V dropped 2 bases and J dropped 2 bases, with 16 bases sitting between them. The CDR3 runs to 16 residues. The V gene's germline CDR1 is MNHNS and CDR2 SASEGT. The CDR3 region is CASSETRLATPYEQYF. CDR3 DNA sequence: TGTGCCAGCAGTGAAACGAGGCTAGCGACCCCCTACGAGCAGTACTTC.

The rearrangement joins TRBV5-1 to TRBJ2-7; D is unresolved. The CDR3 totals 14 residues. CDR1 SGHRS and CDR2 YFSETQ come from the germline V gene. V lost 4 bases to trimming and J lost 1 base, with 12 bases between them. The CDR3 spells CASSVEASSYEQYF. In DNA form, the CDR3 reads TGCGCCAGCAGCGTGGAAGCGTCGTCCTACGAGCAGTACTTC.

CDR3 protein: CASRPRGADTGELFF. The CDR3 nucleotides read TGTGCCAGCAGACCTCGGGGGGCGGACACCGGGGAGCTGTTTTTT. The rearrangement uses TRBV6-1 and TRBJ2-2; D is possibly TRBD2 (7 bases). In germline, CDR1 is MNHNS, CDR2 SASEGT. The CDR3 has 15 amino acids. Trimming cost V 6 bases and J 3 bases, with 14 bases left between them.

The rearrangement uses TRBV29-1 and TRBJ2-1; D is uncertain. V was trimmed by 5 bases and J by 5 bases, leaving 7 bases between them. CDR1 and CDR2 (germline): SQVTM, ANQGSEA. CDR3 length: 11 residues. DNA for the CDR3: TGCAGCGTTCTTCCCGACAATGAGCAGTTCTTC. It codes for CSVLPDNEQFF.

The chain has TRBV6-5 and TRBJ1-2, with 8 bases matching TRBD1. The CDR3 totals 14 residues. V shed 2 bases, J shed 8 bases, and the junction held 7 bases outside the gene matches. Germline CDR1 is MNHEY and CDR2 is SVGAGI. In DNA form, the CDR3 reads TGTGCCAGCAGTTACGACAGGGGTGGGAGCGGCTACACCTTC. Protein: CASSYDRGGSGYTF.

V and J are TRBV6-1 and TRBJ2-3; unclear D gene. Germline CDR1 reads MNHNS; CDR2 reads SASEGT. Trimming pared 9 bases from V and 6 bases from J, leaving 22 bases between. This CDR3 spans 15 amino acids. CDR3 coding DNA: TGTGCCAGTAACCTGTATGGTATGTTAGGGGATACGCAGTATTTT. It is translated as CASNLYGMLGDTQYF.

The chain couples TRBV2 to TRBJ1-2, with 7 bases aligning to TRBD1. J was trimmed by 3 bases and V by 6 bases; bases with no gene match: 10. CDR1 and CDR2 (germline): SNHLY, FYNNEI. This CDR3 is 15 amino acids long. As DNA, the CDR3 is TGTGCCAGCAGCCCGGAAGGGGGCCCTTACTATGGCTACACCTTC. Its protein is CASSPEGGPYYGYTF.

CDR3 sequence (DNA): TGTGCCAGCAGCTATCCCGACAGGTCCGGGTACGAGCAGTACTTC. Its protein product is CASSYPDRSGYEQYF. This chain links TRBV28 with TRBJ2-7, with D perhaps TRBD1 (6 bases). The CDR3 extends over 15 amino acids. Germline V gene data show CDR1 as MDHEN and CDR2 as SYDVKM. Trimming cost V 6 bases and J 4 bases, with 19 bases left between them.

This clone was picked up one time. The chain combines TRBV6-1 with TRBJ2-3; 9 positions match TRBD1. The CDR3 consists of 16 residues. Trimming removed 3 bases from V and 4 bases from J; junction bases left unmatched: 8. Per the germline V gene, CDR1 is MNHNS and CDR2 is SASEGT. Here the CDR3 DNA reads TGTGCCAGCAGTGAGTGGACAGGGGAAGGCGCAGATACGCAGTATTTT. Its protein product is CASSEWTGEGADTQYF.